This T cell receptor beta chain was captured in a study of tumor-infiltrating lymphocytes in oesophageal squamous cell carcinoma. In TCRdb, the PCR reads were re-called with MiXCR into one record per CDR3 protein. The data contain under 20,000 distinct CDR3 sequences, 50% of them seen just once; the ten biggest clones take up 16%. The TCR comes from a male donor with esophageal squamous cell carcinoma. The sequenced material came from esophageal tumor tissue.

The CDR3 DNA sequence: TGTGCCAGCAGTTCCCGGACAGGGAGATTAGTTACAGATACGCAGTATTTT. Translating gives CASSSRTGRLVTDTQYF. J is TRBJ2-3 and V is TRBV28; 8 bases are shared with TRBD1. The germline V gene encodes CDR1 MDHEN and CDR2 SYDVKM. Trimming removed 4 bases from V and 3 bases from J; junction bases left unmatched: 12. This CDR3 contains 17 residues.